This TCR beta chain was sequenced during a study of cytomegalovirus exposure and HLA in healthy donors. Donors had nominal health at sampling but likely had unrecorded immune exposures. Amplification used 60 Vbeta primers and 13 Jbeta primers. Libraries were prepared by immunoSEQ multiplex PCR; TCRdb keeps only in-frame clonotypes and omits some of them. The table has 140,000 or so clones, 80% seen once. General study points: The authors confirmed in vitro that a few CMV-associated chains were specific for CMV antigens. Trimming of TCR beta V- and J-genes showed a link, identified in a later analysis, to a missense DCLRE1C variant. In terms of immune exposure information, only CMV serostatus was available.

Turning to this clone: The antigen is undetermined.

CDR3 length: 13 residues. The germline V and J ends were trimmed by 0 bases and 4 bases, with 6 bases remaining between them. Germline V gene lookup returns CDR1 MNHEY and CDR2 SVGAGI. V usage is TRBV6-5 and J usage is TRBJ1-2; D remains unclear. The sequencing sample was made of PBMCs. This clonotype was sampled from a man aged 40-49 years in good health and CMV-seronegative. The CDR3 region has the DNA TGTGCCAGCAGTTACTCGGGGAGCTATGGCTACACCTTC. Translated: CASSYSGSYGYTF.